This paragraph reports one TCR beta chain. Clones were read by immunoSEQ multiplex PCR, and TCRdb kept only the in-frame ones, dropping some. The table shows about 130,000 clones, with 90% to 95% occurring only once. This CDR3 region has 17 residues. V was clipped by 5 bases and J by 1 base, with 18 bases between them. Germline lookup yields CDR1 LNHDA and CDR2 SQIVND (reference sequence). The record originates from a study of control samples from healthy donors and cancer patients. The clonotype was recovered from a man aged 55 to 70 with colorectal cancer. The chain is built from TRBV19 and TRBJ1-5, with a weak D call TRBD1 (6 bases). Sequencing used PBMCs. The CDR3 loop is CASSGGGARYSNQPQHF. The CDR3, as DNA: TGTGCCAGTAGTGGCGGGGGCGCGAGATACAGCAATCAGCCCCAGCATTTT. The full variable domain, its missing parts supplied by reference TRBV19 and TRBJ1-5, is DGGITQSPKYLFRKEGQNVTLSCEQNLNHDAMYWYRQDPGQGLRLIYYSQIVNDFQKGDIAEGYSVSREKKESFPLTVTSAQKNPTAFYLCASSGGGARYSNQPQHFGDGTRLSIL.